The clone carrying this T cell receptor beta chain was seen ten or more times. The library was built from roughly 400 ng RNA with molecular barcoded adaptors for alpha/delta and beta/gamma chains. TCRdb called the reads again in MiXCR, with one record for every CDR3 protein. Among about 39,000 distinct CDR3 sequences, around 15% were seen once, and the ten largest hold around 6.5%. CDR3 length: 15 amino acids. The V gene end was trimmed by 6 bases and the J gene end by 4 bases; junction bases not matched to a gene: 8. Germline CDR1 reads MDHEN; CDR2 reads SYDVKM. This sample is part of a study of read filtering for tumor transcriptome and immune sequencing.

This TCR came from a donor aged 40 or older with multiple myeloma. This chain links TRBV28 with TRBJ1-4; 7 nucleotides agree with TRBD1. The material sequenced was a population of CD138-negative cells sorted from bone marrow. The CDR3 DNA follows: TGTGCCAGCAGGTTCGAGGGACAGTTTAATGAAAAACTGTTTTTT. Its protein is CASRFEGQFNEKLFF.